These T cell receptor beta chains were read from a single sample in a study of CD8 T cells in ankylosing spondylitis. TCRdb called the 5' RACE reads again in MiXCR, with one record for every CDR3 protein. The sample has about 39,000 distinct CDR3 sequences; over 9% are singletons. The sequencing sample was made of blood, either unsorted or a sorted T cell fraction (not recorded which). Receptors were obtained from a male donor with ankylosing spondylitis or in good health (not recorded which). The CDR3 runs from the conserved cysteine through the conserved F or W. A D gene is named only where the DNA matches it firmly. For some rows the clone size is stated as once, few or many, or as a class when expanded; others skip it.

d_call j_call clone_size v_call cdr3_nt cdr3_aa
NA TRBJ1-1 many TRBV7-9 TGTGCCAGCAGCTTGTCCCTGAACACTGAAGCTTTCTTT CASSLSLNTEAFF
NA TRBJ2-4 many TRBV6-5 TGTGCCAGCAGTTGGGGGATAAGACTAGCCAAAAACATTCAGTACTTC CASSWGIRLAKNIQYF
TRBD1 TRBJ1-1 many TRBV10-3 TGTGCCATCAGTGAGATGGGGACAGGGGAGGGGAAAACTGAAGCTTTCTTT CAISEMGTGEGKTEAFF
TRBD2 TRBJ2-1 many TRBV6-4 TGTGCCAGCAGTGACGGCGGGAGAACCTACAATGAGCAGTTCTTC CASSDGGRTYNEQFF
NA TRBJ2-3 many TRBV20-1 TGCAGTGCTAGAGAGTTACCAGATACGCAGTATTTT CSARELPDTQYF
NA TRBJ1-1 many TRBV7-9 TGTGCCAGCAGCGGAGAGACGGGCTCACGGACTGAAGCTTTCTTT CASSGETGSRTEAFF
NA TRBJ2-2 many TRBV20-1 TGCAGTGCTAGAGTAGTTCGGAGGAACACCGGGGAGCTGTTTTTT CSARVVRRNTGELFF
NA TRBJ1-6 many TRBV7-8 TGTGCCAGCAGCTTAGGGGGTAGAGGCAGCCTCAGATCACCCCTCCACTTT CASSLGGRGSLRSPLHF
TRBD2 TRBJ2-1 NA TRBV4-2 TGTGCCAGCAGCCAACGGACTAGCGGCTCCTACAATGAGCAGTTCTTC CASSQRTSGSYNEQFF
NA TRBJ2-1 NA TRBV6-5 TGTGCCAGCAGTTACACAATAGCAGGATACAATGAGCAGTTCTTC CASSYTIAGYNEQFF
NA TRBJ1-4 medium-sized TRBV20-1 TGCAGTGCTAGAAGACTCCCTGAAAAACTGTTTTTT CSARRLPEKLFF
NA TRBJ2-1 many TRBV12-3/TRBV12-4 TGTGCCAGCAGTTTGTGGCAGGGGATCTACAATGAGCAGTTCTTC CASSLWQGIYNEQFF
NA TRBJ2-3 few TRBV5-6 TGTGCCAGGGGCCCGGGGCTAGCCGGCACAGATACGCAGTATTTT CARGPGLAGTDTQYF
NA TRBJ2-2 NA TRBV12-3/TRBV12-4 TGTGCCAGCAGTTTAGGGGTCGGGACCCTCCCCGGCACCGGGGAGCTGTTTTTT CASSLGVGTLPGTGELFF
TRBD2 TRBJ2-3 many TRBV4-3 TGCGCCAGCAGCCAAGGGACTAGCGGGAGGGCCGATACGCAGTATTTT CASSQGTSGRADTQYF
TRBD1 TRBJ1-2 many TRBV15 TGTGCCACCAGCGGAGGACAGGGGAACTATGGCTACACCTTC CATSGGQGNYGYTF
NA TRBJ1-2 many TRBV20-1 TGCAGTGCTAGATCCGCAGGGGAGGGATATGGCTACACCTTC CSARSAGEGYGYTF
NA TRBJ2-2 NA TRBV4-3 TGCGCCAGCAGCGAAGAGGGAGCCCCCGGGGAGCTGTTTTTT CASSEEGAPGELFF
NA TRBJ2-3 once TRBV19 TGTGCCAGTAGTACTTTAGTGGGAGGATTAATGTATACGCAGTATTTT CASSTLVGGLMYTQYF
TRBD1 TRBJ2-3 many TRBV3-1 TGTGCCAGCAGCCAGGGGACAGCTACAGATACGCAGTATTTT CASSQGTATDTQYF
NA TRBJ2-7 NA TRBV20-1 TGCAGTGCTAGACCTATATCTAGTTACGAGCAGTACTTC CSARPISSYEQYF
NA TRBJ1-3 many TRBV4-2 TGTGCCAGCAGCCAAGCTGGACACAGCTCTGGAAACACCATATATTTT CASSQAGHSSGNTIYF
NA TRBJ2-3 many TRBV7-9 TGTGCCAGCAGCTTTAGTCAAGATACGCAGTATTTT CASSFSQDTQYF
TRBD1 TRBJ2-3 many TRBV5-5 TGTGCCAGCAGCTCTAGGGGGCTCTCAGATACGCAGTATTTT CASSSRGLSDTQYF
TRBD1 TRBJ2-7 many TRBV27 TGTGCCAGCAGTTTTCCACAGGGGTTGGACGAGCAGTACTTC CASSFPQGLDEQYF
NA TRBJ2-7 NA TRBV20-1 TGCAGTGCACCGGGACCTCCGACTATGGAGCAGTACTTC CSAPGPPTMEQYF
NA TRBJ2-7 many TRBV28 TGTGCCAGCAGTTTTAGACAGAAGCAGACCTACGAGCAGTACTTC CASSFRQKQTYEQYF
NA TRBJ2-2 many TRBV6-2/TRBV6-3 TGTGCCAGCAGTTACCCGGGATCGGACACCGGGGAGCTGTTTTTT CASSYPGSDTGELFF
NA TRBJ2-1 many TRBV5-6 TGTGCCAGCAGCTTGGCGTGGCGGAAATCCTACAATGAGCAGTTCTTC CASSLAWRKSYNEQFF
NA TRBJ1-1 NA TRBV7-3 TGTGCCAGCAGCCCGGACACTAAGCTACGGGCTTTCTTT CASSPDTKLRAFF
NA TRBJ2-7 many TRBV20-1 TGCAGTGCATTAAAACGGAACTCCTACGAGCAGTACTTC CSALKRNSYEQYF